A single sample is the source of the 30 T cell receptor beta chains below, sequenced in a study of blood T cell repertoires in COVID-19. Assay: immunoSEQ multiplex PCR; the TCRdb copy retains only in-frame clones and omits some. In the table there are roughly 67,000 clones, around 89% of which are singletons. Sample: peripheral blood. These receptors were obtained from an older woman with acute or convalescent COVID-19.

The chain employs TRBV4-3 and TRBJ2-7; maybe TRBD1 (6 bases). The CDR3 runs to 13 residues. Trimming cost V 0 bases and J 4 bases, with 7 bases left between them. The V gene's germline CDR1 is LGHNA and CDR2 YSLEER. The CDR3, as DNA: TGCGCCAGCAGCCAAGACAGGGGATACGAGCAGTACGTC. The encoded protein is CASSQDRGYEQYV.

Comment on this clone: The germline gene is not matched at one end of the junction; a read error may be the cause. The chain joins TRBV6-5 to TRBJ2-1, with 7 bases aligning to TRBD1. The germline V gene encodes CDR1 MNHEY and CDR2 SVGAGI. The CDR3 is made up of 13 amino acids. The CDR3 region has the DNA TGTGCCAGCAGCCCCGGACAGGCCAATGAACAGTTCTTC. Its protein product is CASSPGQANEQFF.

This chain links TRBV10-3 with TRBJ2-3, with D unresolved. Germline lookup yields CDR1 ENHRY and CDR2 SYGVKD. CDR3 length: 15 amino acids. Trimming cost V 1 base and J 0 bases, with 8 bases left between them. As DNA, the CDR3 is TGTGCCATCAGTGAGTTAGCAACTAGCACAGATACGCAGTATTTT. This encodes CAISELATSTDTQYF.

The chain recombines TRBV5-1 with TRBJ2-3, with TRBD2 matching 10 bases. With 2 bases clipped from V and 1 base from J, the junction kept 1 base outside the gene matches. Germline V gene sequence: CDR1 SGHRS, CDR2 YFSETQ. This CDR3 is built from 15 residues. CDR3 sequence reads: CASSFLAGGTDTQYF. CDR3 nucleotides: TGCGCCAGCAGCTTCCTAGCGGGAGGCACAGATACGCAGTATTTT. Using reference TRBV5-1 and TRBJ2-3 for the parts outside the CDR3, the full variable domain is KAGVTQTPRYLIKTRGQQVTLSCSPISGHRSVSWYQQTPGQGLQFLFEYFSETQRNKGNFPGRFSGRQFSNSRSEMNVSTLELGDSALYLCASSFLAGGTDTQYFGPGTRLTVL.

This sequence joins TRBV7-2 and TRBJ2-4, with TRBD2 matching over 12 bases. V lost 5 bases and J lost 3; bases outside the gene matches: 8. CDR1 is SGHTA and CDR2 is FQGNSA in the germline V gene. The CDR3 spans 17 residues. The CDR3 spells CASSPGGGLAGKNIQYF. CDR3 nucleotides: TGTGCCAGCAGCCCCGGGGGGGGACTAGCGGGCAAAAACATTCAGTACTTC. Full variable domain (outside the CDR3, taken from reference TRBV7-2 and TRBJ2-4): GAGVSQSPSNKVTEKGKDVELRCDPISGHTALYWYRQSLGQGLEFLIYFQGNSAPDKSGLPSDRFSAERTGGSVSTLTIQRTQQEDSAVYLCASSPGGGLAGKNIQYFGAGTRLSVL.

CDR3 loop: CASSEGAAVNEQFF. The CDR3 DNA reads TGTGCCAGCAGTGAAGGGGCAGCCGTGAATGAGCAGTTCTTC. The V call is TRBV2, the J call TRBJ2-1; D ambiguous. The CDR3 consists of 14 residues. CDR1 is SNHLY and CDR2 is FYNNEI in the germline V gene. Trimming cost V 1 base and J 7 bases, with 11 bases left between them.

The chain links TRBV5-1 to TRBJ1-2, with D perhaps matching TRBD1 (5 bases). Trimming cost V 5 bases and J 1 base, with 30 bases left between them. CDR1 is SGHRS, CDR2 YFSETQ, per germline. This CDR3 has 20 amino acids. The CDR3 loop is CASSLSGTRGTTAHNYGYTF. CDR3 nucleotides: TGCGCCAGCAGTTTGAGCGGTACACGAGGGACTACCGCTCATAACTATGGCTACACCTTC.

The gene calls are TRBV6-6 and TRBJ2-1; no clear D gene. From germline, CDR1 is MNHNY and CDR2 SVGAGI (reference sequence). The CDR3 is made up of 13 amino acids. V lost 8 bases, J lost 4 bases, and 12 bases lay in between. CDR3 DNA: TGTGCCAGCGAATGGGCTGGTTACAATGAGCAGTTCTTC. This sequence encodes CASEWAGYNEQFF.

The J gene is TRBJ2-7, the V gene TRBV3-1 (or the pseudogene TRBV3-2), with 7 bases fitting TRBD2. This CDR3 comprises 14 residues. V was pared by 1 base and J by 4 bases, with 4 bases of the junction left unmatched. The germline gives CDR1 LGHDT, CDR2 YNNKEL (reference sequence). CDR3 residues: CASSQGLAAYEQYV. In DNA form, the CDR3 reads TGTGCCAGCAGCCAAGGTCTAGCGGCTTACGAGCAGTACGTC.

The chain joins TRBV20-1 to TRBJ2-7; TRBD1 might be the D (5 bases). Deletions cut 5 bases from V and 4 bases from J, with 9 bases between. The CDR3 extends over 11 amino acids. Germline CDR1 reads DFQATT; CDR2 reads SNEGSKA (reference sequence). CDR3 bases: TGCAGTGCTGCGACAGTATACGAGCAGTACGTC. Amino acids: CSAATVYEQYV.

The chain combines TRBV5-6 with TRBJ1-3, with D perhaps TRBD1 (6 bases). The CDR3 has 16 residues. CDR1 is SGHDT, CDR2 YYEEEE, per germline. V lost 0 bases to trimming and J lost 7 bases, with 17 bases between them. CDR3 in amino acids: CASSLAVEARGNTIYF. DNA of the CDR3: TGTGCCAGCAGCTTGGCTGTGGAAGCTAGGGGGAACACCATATATTTT.

The CDR3 bases are TGTGCCAGTAGTATCTTTGGACTCCTCGCTGAGCAGTTCTTC. It yields the protein CASSIFGLLAEQFF. The V call is TRBV19, the J call TRBJ2-1, with a tentative D call TRBD2 (5 bases). The germline V and J ends were trimmed by 3 bases and 9 bases, with 15 bases remaining between them. In germline, CDR1 is LNHDA, CDR2 SQIVND (reference sequence). The CDR3 has 14 residues.

V gene TRBV6-2 or TRBV6-3 combines with J gene TRBJ1-2; tentative D call: TRBD1 (6 bases). The length of the CDR3 is 12 residues. The V and J ends lost 5 bases and 4 bases respectively, with 8 bases between them. Germline V gene sequence: CDR1 MNHEY, CDR2 SVGEGT. CDR3 coding DNA: TGTGCCAGCAGTGCAGGGGTCTATGGCTACACCTTC. It yields the protein CASSAGVYGYTF.

The chain links TRBV6-1 to TRBJ2-1; D is perhaps TRBD1 (6 bases). CDR3 size: 15 residues. V was trimmed by 3 bases and J by 2 bases, leaving 11 bases between them. Germline assignment: CDR1 MNHNS and CDR2 SASEGT. The CDR3 bases are TGTGCCAGCAGTGAGGAGAGGACAGCCTACAATGAGCAGTTCTTC. Translation: CASSEERTAYNEQFF.

The chain employs TRBV4-3 and TRBJ2-1; 7 bases agree with TRBD2. Germline CDR1 and CDR2: LGHNA and YSLEER. The V and J ends lost 0 bases and 7 bases, in that order; junction bases with no gene match: 12. The CDR3 is 17 residues long. The CDR3 here is CASSQDLGGGSRNEQFF. The CDR3 coding sequence is TGCGCCAGCAGCCAAGATCTAGGCGGCGGGAGTAGGAATGAGCAGTTCTTC.

This sequence joins TRBV6-6 and TRBJ2-5; TRBD1 matches at 7 bases. Germline CDR1 reads MNHNY; CDR2 reads SVGAGI (reference sequence). V was pared by 4 bases and J by 7 bases, with 6 bases of the junction left unmatched. The CDR3 loop spans 13 amino acids. This CDR3 is CASSWDSRGTQYF. The CDR3 DNA is TGTGCCAGCAGTTGGGACAGTCGAGGGACCCAGTACTTC.

This clone was seen a handful of times. CDR3 nucleotide sequence: TGTGCCAGCAGCCCGAGGACAGCGGGATCCTCCTACAATGAGCAGTTCTTC. Amino acid sequence: CASSPRTAGSSYNEQFF. The chain has TRBV11-3 and TRBJ2-1; D may be TRBD2 (7 bases). Germline V gene data show CDR1 as SGHNT and CDR2 as YENEEA. Trimming left V 5 bases short and J 0 bases short, with 17 bases between. This CDR3 is built from 17 residues.

The chain links TRBV5-1 to TRBJ2-1; TRBD2 aligns across 14 bases. This CDR3 contains 16 residues. With V trimmed by 4 bases and J by 10 bases, 10 bases remained unmatched. Germline CDR1 is SGHRS and CDR2 is YFSETQ. The CDR3 reads CASSPPGLAGASEQFF. CDR3 bases: TGCGCCAGCAGCCCCCCGGGACTAGCGGGAGCAAGCGAGCAGTTCTTC.

In this sample, this clone turned up a few times. This chain uses TRBV24-1 with TRBJ2-2; D perhaps matches TRBD2 (6 bases). CDR3 length: 14 residues. CDR1 is KGHDR, CDR2 SFDVKD, per germline. Trimming left V 9 bases short and J 1 base short, with 11 bases between. The CDR3 DNA reads TGTGCCACCGGCCCGCGGGGGAACACCGGGGAGCTGTTTTTT. This translates into CATGPRGNTGELFF.

The genes are TRBV30 and TRBJ1-4, with 8 bases identical to TRBD1. Looked up from germline, CDR1 is GTSNPN and CDR2 is SVGIG (reference sequence). The CDR3 is made up of 13 amino acids. With 2 bases clipped from V and 8 bases from J, the junction kept 4 bases outside the gene matches. CDR3 coding DNA: TGTGCCTGGAGTATCAACAGGGGGGAAAAACTGTTTTTT. Encoded protein: CAWSINRGEKLFF.

The chain carries TRBV27 and TRBJ1-1; the D gene is possibly TRBD1 (5 bases). V lost 6 bases and J 1 base, leaving 15 bases between the germline ends. The V gene's germline CDR1 is MNHEY and CDR2 SMNVEV (reference sequence). The CDR3 is made up of 15 amino acids. As DNA, the CDR3 is TGTGCCAGCAGACACCCGGGACTGACGAACACTGAAGCTTTCTTT. This gives the protein CASRHPGLTNTEAFF.

The chain carries TRBV5-1 and TRBJ2-1, with 12 nucleotides matching TRBD2. The length of the CDR3 is 18 residues. The germline V gene encodes CDR1 SGHRS and CDR2 YFSETQ. Losses at the gene ends were 4 bases for V and 0 bases for J; bases not matched to a gene: 8. CDR3 nucleotides: TGCGCCAGCAGCCCTCGGACTAGCGGGGCAAGCTCCTACAATGAGCAGTTCTTC. It specifies CASSPRTSGASSYNEQFF.

CDR3 sequence: CASSESWARSSYNEQFF. The CDR3 DNA is TGTGCCAGCAGTGAAAGTTGGGCACGAAGCTCCTACAATGAGCAGTTCTTC. The J gene is TRBJ2-1, the V gene TRBV6-1; D not certain. Trimming took off 2 bases at V and 0 bases at J, with 14 bases between the two ends. The germline CDR1 and CDR2 sequences are MNHNS and SASEGT. The CDR3 runs 17 residues.

The gene calls are TRBV3-1 (or the pseudogene TRBV3-2) and TRBJ1-6, with D possibly TRBD1 on 6 matching bases. Germline CDR1 reads LGHDT; CDR2 reads YNNKEL (reference sequence). The CDR3 has 16 residues. V was clipped by 4 bases and J by 9 bases, with 19 bases between them. The CDR3 loop reads CASSLDRRPLGSPLHF. CDR3 DNA: TGTGCCAGCAGCCTCGACAGGAGACCTCTAGGTTCACCCCTCCACTTT.

The gene calls are TRBV27 and TRBJ2-3, with D maybe TRBD2 (5 bases). In germline, CDR1 is MNHEY, CDR2 SMNVEV (reference sequence). This CDR3 spans 14 amino acids. V was trimmed by 0 bases and J by 6 bases, leaving 10 bases between them. In DNA form, the CDR3 reads TGTGCCAGCAGTTTATCGTCTACGGGGGATACGCAGTATTTT. This encodes CASSLSSTGDTQYF.

The chain uses TRBV18 and TRBJ1-1; 8 bases agree with TRBD1. The CDR3 loop spans 16 amino acids. V was clipped by 2 bases and J by 2 bases; unmatched bases: 7. Germline assignment: CDR1 KGHSH and CDR2 LQKENI. The CDR3 reads CASSPSQGALNTEAFF. The CDR3, as DNA: TGTGCCAGCTCACCAAGTCAGGGGGCGTTAAACACTGAAGCTTTCTTT. The complete variable domain, with remaining parts taken from reference TRBV18 and TRBJ1-1, reads NAGVMQNPRHLVRRRGQEARLRCSPMKGHSHVYWYRQLPEEGLKFMVYLQKENIIDESGMPKERFSAEFPKEGPSILRIQQVVRGDSAAYFCASSPSQGALNTEAFFGQGTRLTVV.

The J gene is TRBJ2-3, the V gene TRBV5-1; 8 bases fit TRBD2. The CDR3 spans 15 residues. Germline V gives CDR1 SGHRS, CDR2 YFSETQ. Trimming at V came to 6 bases and at J to 0 bases, leaving 6 bases not matched to a gene. CDR3 sequence reads: CASTKIAGSTDTQYF. In DNA form, the CDR3 reads TGCGCCAGCACAAAAATAGCGGGAAGCACAGATACGCAGTATTTT. Variable domain in full (rest from reference TRBV5-1 and TRBJ2-3): KAGVTQTPRYLIKTRGQQVTLSCSPISGHRSVSWYQQTPGQGLQFLFEYFSETQRNKGNFPGRFSGRQFSNSRSEMNVSTLELGDSALYLCASTKIAGSTDTQYFGPGTRLTVL.

The V gene is TRBV6-5, the J gene TRBJ1-1, with TRBD1 as a possible D gene (5 bases). The germline gives CDR1 MNHEY, CDR2 SVGAGI. The V end lost 5 bases, the J end lost 1 base, and 11 bases lay between the germline ends. The CDR3 spans 14 residues. CDR3 sequence: CASSRFQGNTEAFF. In DNA, the CDR3 is TGTGCCAGCAGTCGTTTTCAGGGGAACACTGAAGCTTTCTTT.

CDR3 sequence reads: CASSLVSQGVGNTIYF. In DNA form, the CDR3 reads TGTGCCAGCAGCTTAGTGTCGCAGGGGGTTGGAAACACCATATATTTT. The chain joins TRBV7-9 to TRBJ1-3; TRBD1 matches at 7 bases. This CDR3 comprises 16 residues. Germline CDR1 and CDR2: SEHNR and FQNEAQ (reference sequence). The ends lost 1 base at V and 3 bases at J; junction bases unmatched: 6.

The chain is built from TRBV25-1 and TRBJ1-1, with D perhaps TRBD1 (5 bases). V was shortened by 7 bases and J by 8 bases, with 14 bases between the two germline ends. The CDR3 sequence is 12 residues long. Germline values: CDR1 MGHDK, CDR2 SYGVNS. CDR3 amino acids: CASTLLGGEAFF. The CDR3 coding sequence is TGTGCCAGCACCCTCCTCGGGGGGGAAGCTTTCTTT.